Here is one TCR beta chain with its context. The test was conducted at deep level. Method: immunoSEQ multiplex PCR; TCRdb's copy keeps in-frame clones and lacks some. The sample carries over 2 million clones, roughly 96% recorded once. The data were taken from a study of shared clonotypes between healthy human individuals. Trimming stripped 3 bases from V and 8 bases from J, with 10 bases between. The CDR3 is 13 amino acids. Germline V CDR1 and CDR2: MDHEN, SYDVKM. This receptor was taken from a man between 18 and 35 years old in good health. The sample was naive CD4+ T cells sorted from blood. Subset indicated: CD45RA+ positively selected. The J gene is TRBJ1-4, the V gene TRBV28, with a weak D call TRBD1 (5 bases). The CDR3 region has the DNA TGTGCCAGCAGTTTTAACCGGGGGGAAAAACTGTTTTTT. The encoded protein is CASSFNRGEKLFF.